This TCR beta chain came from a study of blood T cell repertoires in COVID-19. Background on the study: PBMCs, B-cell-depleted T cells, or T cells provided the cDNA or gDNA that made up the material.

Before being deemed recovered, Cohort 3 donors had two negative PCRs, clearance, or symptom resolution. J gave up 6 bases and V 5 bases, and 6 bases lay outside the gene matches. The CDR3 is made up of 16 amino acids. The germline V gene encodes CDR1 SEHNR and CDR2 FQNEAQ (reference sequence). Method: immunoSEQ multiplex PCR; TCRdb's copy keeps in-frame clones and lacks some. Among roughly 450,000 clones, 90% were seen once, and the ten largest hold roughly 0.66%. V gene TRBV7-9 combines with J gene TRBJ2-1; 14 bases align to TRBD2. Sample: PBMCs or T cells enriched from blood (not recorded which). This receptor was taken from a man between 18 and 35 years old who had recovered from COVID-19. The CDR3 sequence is CASSPLGTSGSNEQFF. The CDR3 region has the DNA TGTGCCAGCAGCCCTCTGGGGACTAGCGGGAGCAATGAGCAGTTCTTC. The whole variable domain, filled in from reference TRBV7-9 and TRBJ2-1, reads DTGVSQNPRHKITKRGQNVTFRCDPISEHNRLYWYRQTLGQGPEFLTYFQNEAQLEKSRLLSDRFSAERPKGSFSTLEIQRTEQGDSAMYLCASSPLGTSGSNEQFFGPGTRLTVL.